The clone carrying this T cell receptor (beta chain) was detected ten times or more. Its target is unknown. TCR alpha and beta CDR3 regions were amplified from RNA using iRepertoire nested multiplex PCR. TCRdb itself ran the multiplex PCR reads through MiXCR, one entry per CDR3 protein. The sample lists 150,000 to 200,000 distinct CDR3 sequences, roughly 45% occurring once. The J segment lost 0 bases and the V segment lost 5 bases, leaving 5 bases of the junction unmatched. The V gene's germline CDR1 is DFQATT and CDR2 SNEGSKA (reference sequence). This CDR3 is built from 14 residues. The record originates from a study of glioma-infiltrating T cells. Findings of the study overall: Gliomas, especially low-grade, showed above-expected tissue-blood divergence; non-neoplastic patients showed below.

The chain links TRBV20-1 to TRBJ2-3, with TRBD2 matching 7 bases. The sample taken for sequencing was glioma tissue, nonneoplastic brain tissue, or PBMCs (not recorded which). This clonotype was obtained from a human donor with low-grade glioma or glioblastoma, undergoing nonglioma brain surgery, or in good health (not recorded which). The CDR3 bases are TGCAGTGCTGTCGGGGGGAAGAGCACAGATACGCAGTATTTT. It translates to CSAVGGKSTDTQYF.